One and the same sample provided the 30 T cell receptor beta chains below, sequenced in a study of shared clonotypes between healthy human individuals. Produced via immunoSEQ multiplex PCR; TCRdb's table is partial and in-frame only. The sample consists of over 2,000,000 clones, around 95% of them appearing once. It was CD45RO-negative cells, positively selected for CCR7, that made up naive CD8 cells, with terminally differentiated effector memory CD45RA+ cells excluded. The sample consisted of naive CD8+ T cells from PBMCs. Receptors were obtained from a man younger than 35 in good health. Some clones in this sample may be carry-over from other donors' samples.

The J gene is TRBJ1-5, the V gene TRBV9; possible D gene TRBD1, 6 bases. Germline values: CDR1 SGDLS, CDR2 YYNGEE. V was trimmed by 0 bases and J by 3 bases, leaving 7 bases between them. The CDR3 has 14 residues. In DNA form, the CDR3 reads TGTGCCAGCAGCGTAGAGGGGGACAATCAGCCCCAGCATTTT. This encodes CASSVEGDNQPQHF. Variable domain in full (rest from reference TRBV9 and TRBJ1-5): DSGVTQTPKHLITATGQRVTLRCSPRSGDLSVYWYQQSLDQGLQFLIQYYNGEERAKGNILERFSAQQFPDLHSELNLSSLELGDSALYFCASSVEGDNQPQHFGDGTRLSIL.

This chain connects TRBV28 to TRBJ2-7; TRBD1 might be the D (6 bases). CDR1 and CDR2 (germline): MDHEN, SYDVKM. V was pared by 2 bases and J by 5 bases, with 16 bases between. CDR3 length: 15 amino acids. The CDR3 loop is CASSLIWQGMNEQYF. In DNA form, the CDR3 reads TGTGCCAGCAGTTTAATCTGGCAGGGGATGAACGAGCAGTACTTC.

CDR3 region: CASSLIGVLGEQYF. The DNA of the CDR3 is TGTGCCAGCAGCTTAATCGGGGTCCTGGGCGAGCAGTACTTC. The chain couples TRBV7-9 to TRBJ2-7; D possibly corresponds to TRBD2 (5 bases). The CDR3 length is 14 residues. Looked up from germline, CDR1 is SEHNR and CDR2 is FQNEAQ (reference sequence). V lost 2 bases, J lost 6 bases, and 14 bases lay in between.

This sequence joins TRBV29-1 and TRBJ2-4; tentatively, D is TRBD2 (6 bases). CDR3 size: 15 residues. The V and J ends lost 1 base and 3 bases respectively, with 13 bases between them. Looked up from germline, CDR1 is SQVTM and CDR2 is ANQGSEA. DNA of the CDR3: TGCAGCGTTGAAGGGGGCAGACTAGGCAAAAACATTCAGTACTTC. Amino acids: CSVEGGRLGKNIQYF.

This clone was observed a single time. J is TRBJ2-7 and V is TRBV7-9; TRBD1 matches at 8 bases. Germline V CDR1 and CDR2: SEHNR, FQNEAQ (reference sequence). The CDR3 loop spans 13 amino acids. V shed 11 bases, J shed 3 bases, and the junction held 9 bases outside the gene matches. The CDR3 nucleotides read TGTGCCTCCAGGGGGCTAGGTCTCTACGAGCAGTACTTC. It translates to CASRGLGLYEQYF.

The gene calls are TRBV28 and TRBJ2-1, with D possibly matching TRBD1 (5 bases). The germline gives CDR1 MDHEN, CDR2 SYDVKM. This CDR3 is 12 amino acids long. V was trimmed by 10 bases and J by 6 bases, leaving 13 bases between them. CDR3 protein: CATRERGNEQFF. The CDR3 DNA follows: TGTGCCACCAGAGAAAGGGGCAATGAGCAGTTCTTC.

The chain has TRBV2 and TRBJ2-3; D not resolved. Germline assignment: CDR1 SNHLY and CDR2 FYNNEI. V lost 0 bases and J lost 1, with 11 bases in between. CDR3 length: 16 residues. This CDR3 is CASSEATASRTDTQYF. For the CDR3, the DNA is TGTGCCAGCAGTGAAGCCACGGCGAGCCGCACAGATACGCAGTATTTT.

As concerns this clone: Other DNA variants within this sample encode the same CDR3. J is TRBJ2-1 and V is TRBV27; the D is unclear. The germline V gene encodes CDR1 MNHEY and CDR2 SMNVEV (reference sequence). Trimming stripped 0 bases from V and 6 bases from J, with 6 bases between. This CDR3 is built from 13 residues. CDR3 amino acids: CASSLSGRNEQFF. In DNA form, the CDR3 reads TGTGCCAGCAGTTTATCTGGCCGCAATGAGCAGTTCTTC.

The rearrangement uses TRBV6-1 and TRBJ2-7, with 7 positions matching TRBD2. Unmatched junction bases numbered 4, after V lost 2 bases and J lost 6 bases. CDR3 length: 13 residues. The germline CDR1 and CDR2 sequences are MNHNS and SASEGT. CDR3: CASSEWGGAEQYF. The DNA for the CDR3 is TGTGCCAGCAGTGAATGGGGGGGAGCCGAGCAGTACTTC.

The chain joins TRBV10-3 to TRBJ2-5, with D perhaps TRBD1 or TRBD2 (5 bases each). The germline CDR1 and CDR2 sequences are ENHRY and SYGVKD. The CDR3 loop spans 15 amino acids. V dropped 0 bases and J dropped 5 bases, with 13 bases sitting between them. The CDR3 nucleotides are TGTGCCATCAGTGAGTCGAGAGGGGTCGGGGAGACCCAGTACTTC. Protein sequence: CAISESRGVGETQYF.

The chain employs TRBV4-1 and TRBJ2-1; D unclear. The length of the CDR3 is 16 residues. Germline V gene sequence: CDR1 MGHRA, CDR2 YSYEKL. V was pared by 0 bases and J by 1 base, with 10 bases between. This chain's CDR3 is CASSQDPSPSYNEQFF. The CDR3 nucleotides read TGCGCCAGCAGCCAAGATCCGAGCCCTTCCTACAATGAGCAGTTCTTC.

V gene TRBV11-2 combines with J gene TRBJ2-1, with D perhaps TRBD1 or TRBD2 (5 bases each). This CDR3 comprises 13 residues. V was cut by 7 bases and J by 10 bases, with 17 bases left in between. Germline V lookup: CDR1 SGHAT, CDR2 FQNNGV. The DNA for the CDR3 is TGTGCCAGCACCATCTCGGGGTGGGACGAGCAGTTCTTC. This translates into CASTISGWDEQFF.

Here the CDR3 reads CASSPRDSPTDTQYF. The CDR3 nucleotides read TGTGCCAGCAGCCCCAGGGACAGCCCTACAGATACGCAGTATTTT. The chain is built from TRBV7-3 and TRBJ2-3; 7 bases align to TRBD1. CDR3 size: 15 residues. V lost 5 bases to trimming and J lost 3 bases; unmatched junction nucleotides: 8. CDR1 is SGHTA and CDR2 is FQGTGA in the germline V gene. The full variable domain, its missing parts supplied by reference TRBV7-3 and TRBJ2-3, is GAGVSQTPSNKVTEKGKYVELRCDPISGHTALYWYRQSLGQGPEFLIYFQGTGAADDSGLPNDRFFAVRPEGSVSTLKIQRTERGDSAVYLCASSPRDSPTDTQYFGPGTRLTVL.

The chain links TRBV29-1 to TRBJ2-1, with D possibly matching TRBD2 (6 bases). Germline CDR1 SQVTM, CDR2 ANQGSEA. Trimming removed 7 bases at V and 6 bases at J, with 19 bases between. This CDR3 comprises 14 residues. The CDR3: CSGALGTLGNEQFF. CDR3 in DNA: TGCAGCGGGGCCCTCGGGACTCTAGGCAATGAGCAGTTCTTC.

Note on this clone: The same CDR3 also results from other DNA sequences found in this sample. The chain joins TRBV6-5 to TRBJ1-5, with D unclear. Germline lookup yields CDR1 MNHEY and CDR2 SVGAGI. V was pared by 0 bases and J by 4 bases, with 10 bases between. The CDR3 is made up of 15 amino acids. CDR3 region: CASSYSRLGNQPQHF. For the CDR3, the DNA is TGTGCCAGCAGTTACTCTAGGTTGGGGAATCAGCCCCAGCATTTT.

The chain joins TRBV27 to TRBJ2-7; D uncertain. This CDR3 contains 14 residues. Germline V gene lookup returns CDR1 MNHEY and CDR2 SMNVEV (reference sequence). Trimming shortened V by 0 bases and J by 4 bases, and 10 bases separated the two germline ends. The CDR3 loop reads CASSLSIPGYEQYF. The CDR3 region has the DNA TGTGCCAGCAGTTTATCGATTCCTGGGTACGAGCAGTACTTC.

This clone appeared a few times. The chain recombines TRBV5-5 with TRBJ1-1; no reliable D call. This CDR3 is 14 amino acids long. CDR1 and CDR2 (germline): SGHKS, YYEKEE (reference sequence). V lost 0 bases to trimming and J lost 7 bases, with 13 bases between them. The CDR3 region is CASSLVVEAFEAFF. The CDR3 nucleotides are TGTGCCAGCAGCTTGGTGGTTGAGGCCTTTGAAGCTTTCTTT. Looking up the rest from reference TRBV5-5 and TRBJ1-1 gives the full variable domain: DAGVTQSPTHLIKTRGQQVTLRCSPISGHKSVSWYQQVLGQGPQFIFQYYEKEERGRGNFPDRFSARQFPNYSSELNVNALLLGDSALYLCASSLVVEAFEAFFGQGTRLTVV.

In nucleotides, the CDR3 is TGTGCCATCAGTCTCGGGAACACTGAAGCTTTCTTT. Its translation is CAISLGNTEAFF. The chain couples TRBV10-3 to TRBJ1-1; D unresolved. The CDR3 contains 12 residues. In germline, CDR1 is ENHRY, CDR2 SYGVKD. V was pared by 5 bases and J by 1 base, with 5 bases between.

J is TRBJ2-2 and V is TRBV4-1; either TRBD1 or TRBD2 may supply D (5 bases each). CDR3 length equals 15 residues. V was pared by 4 bases and J by 4 bases, with 13 bases between. Germline V gives CDR1 MGHRA, CDR2 YSYEKL. This chain's CDR3 is CASSLAGTVTGELFF. DNA of the CDR3: TGCGCCAGCAGCCTGGCCGGGACGGTCACCGGGGAGCTGTTTTTT.

This chain connects TRBV2 to TRBJ2-5; D is perhaps TRBD2 (6 bases). Between the trimmed V and J ends, which lost 3 bases and 5 bases, there was a span of 10 bases. The CDR3 extends over 13 amino acids. Germline CDR1 is SNHLY and CDR2 is FYNNEI. CDR3 region: CASSEWREETQYF. The CDR3 DNA is TGTGCCAGCAGTGAGTGGAGGGAGGAGACCCAGTACTTC.

The chain uses TRBV25-1 and TRBJ2-1, with D possibly matching TRBD2 (5 bases). Germline CDR1 is MGHDK and CDR2 is SYGVNS. The CDR3 spans 15 residues. V lost 1 base and J 7 bases, leaving 14 bases between the germline ends. The CDR3 bases are TGTGCCAGCAGTGAATCTGAGGGCCTAAAGAATGAGCAGTTCTTC. This sequence encodes CASSESEGLKNEQFF.

The chain carries TRBV5-6 and TRBJ1-6; D remains ambiguous. Per the germline V gene, CDR1 is SGHDT and CDR2 is YYEEEE. The V and J ends lost 0 bases and 7 bases respectively, with 11 bases between them. The CDR3 runs 15 residues. The CDR3 nucleotides read TGTGCCAGCAGCTTGGGCGACAAGCAAAATTCACCCCTCCACTTT. Its protein product is CASSLGDKQNSPLHF.

The chain joins TRBV28 to TRBJ2-2; no definite D call. Germline-derived CDR1 and CDR2 are MDHEN and SYDVKM. V lost 3 bases and J 3 bases, leaving 8 bases between the germline ends. This CDR3 spans 14 amino acids. CDR3 nucleotides: TGTGCCAGCAGTTTTTTCAGCTACACCGGGGAGCTGTTTTTT. This encodes CASSFFSYTGELFF.

The J gene is TRBJ2-7, the V gene TRBV7-8; the match to TRBD2 covers 7 bases. J was trimmed by 3 bases and V by 5 bases; bases with no gene match: 10. Looked up from germline, CDR1 is SGHVS and CDR2 is FQNEAQ. The CDR3 sequence is 15 residues long. The CDR3 sequence: CASSARLAAIYEQYF. The CDR3 DNA reads as TGTGCCAGCAGCGCAAGACTAGCCGCTATCTACGAGCAGTACTTC.

The rearrangement joins TRBV29-1 to TRBJ2-3; 9 nucleotides line up with TRBD2. The CDR3 extends over 12 amino acids. Looked up from germline, CDR1 is SQVTM and CDR2 is ANQGSEA. The junction had 0 bases not matched to a gene; V was cut back by 4 bases and J by 4 bases. CDR3 bases: TGCAGCGTTGGCGGGGGGGCAGATACGCAGTATTTT. It encodes CSVGGGADTQYF.

This clone came up once. V is TRBV5-1 and J is TRBJ2-1; D unclear. This CDR3 is 12 amino acids long. Deletions cut 3 bases from V and 5 bases from J, with 6 bases between. Germline CDR1 and CDR2: SGHRS and YFSETQ. CDR3 sequence: CASSSQNNEQFF. The CDR3 nucleotides are TGCGCCAGCAGCTCGCAGAACAATGAGCAGTTCTTC.

J is TRBJ2-7 and V is TRBV28, with D unclear. The CDR3 length is 12 residues. Per germline, CDR1 MDHEN and CDR2 SYDVKM. Trimming removed 3 bases at V and 4 bases at J, with 7 bases between. The CDR3 loop reads CASSFVRYEQYF. The CDR3 nucleotides are TGTGCCAGCAGTTTCGTTCGTTACGAGCAGTACTTC.

This chain uses TRBV7-8 with TRBJ2-1; 10 bases fit TRBD1. V was pared by 5 bases and J by 2 bases, with 6 bases of the junction left unmatched. In germline, CDR1 is SGHVS, CDR2 FQNEAQ. The CDR3 spans 16 residues. This CDR3 is CASSVSGTGAYNEQFF. In nucleotides, the CDR3 is TGTGCCAGCAGCGTCTCCGGGACAGGGGCCTACAATGAGCAGTTCTTC.

The rearrangement joins TRBV2 to TRBJ1-2; TRBD1 aligns across 8 bases. Unmatched junction bases numbered 7, after V lost 6 bases and J lost 4 bases. This CDR3 contains 14 residues. Germline V CDR1 and CDR2: SNHLY, FYNNEI. The CDR3 loop is CASRATGETYGYTF. CDR3 in DNA: TGTGCCAGCAGGGCGACAGGGGAAACCTATGGCTACACCTTC.

The chain links TRBV5-1 to TRBJ2-4; TRBD2 matches at 7 bases. Germline CDR1 SGHRS, CDR2 YFSETQ. The CDR3 is 13 residues long. With 3 bases clipped from V and 5 bases from J, the junction kept 2 bases outside the gene matches. The CDR3 protein is CASSSAGENIQYF. The CDR3 nucleotides are TGCGCCAGCAGCTCGGCGGGAGAAAACATTCAGTACTTC.